The 9 T cell receptor beta chains in this list originate from one sample, sequenced in a study of shared T cell receptors in the human thymus. The table came from immunoSEQ multiplex PCR; TCRdb's copy has only in-frame clones and leaves some out. The repertoire consists of about 660,000 clones, with roughly 86% occurring once and the leading ten covering over 0.008%. This sample also appeared in a second study, on human thymus T cells.

Sequenced sample: thymocytes. Receptors were obtained from a boy under two years old with a congenital heart defect.

This sequence joins TRBV6-5 and TRBJ1-2; 8 nucleotides align to TRBD1. Germline V gene sequence: CDR1 MNHEY, CDR2 SVGAGI. The CDR3 has 14 residues. V shed 2 bases and J 7 bases; nucleotides not matched to a gene: 6. The CDR3 is CASSYAQGAGGYTF. The CDR3 DNA reads TGTGCCAGCAGTTACGCTCAGGGGGCGGGTGGCTACACCTTC.

The sample holds a few counts of this clone. V gene TRBV7-9 combines with J gene TRBJ1-4; D call uncertain. The germline V gene has CDR1 SEHNR and CDR2 FQNEAQ (reference sequence). The V gene lost 2 bases and the J gene lost 0 bases, with 13 bases spanning the gap. The CDR3 contains 17 residues. CDR3 bases: TGTGCCAGCAGCTTAAGGTCCGAACTATCAACTAATGAAAAACTGTTTTTT. Encoded protein: CASSLRSELSTNEKLFF.

The chain employs TRBV4-3 and TRBJ2-3, with TRBD1 matching 8 bases. With V trimmed by 0 bases and J by 2 bases, 7 bases remained unmatched. The CDR3 extends over 17 amino acids. The germline gives CDR1 LGHNA, CDR2 YSLEER. Here the CDR3 DNA reads TGCGCCAGCAGCCAAGAAGGCAGGGGGCTACTCACAGATACGCAGTATTTT. It is translated as CASSQEGRGLLTDTQYF.

This chain uses TRBV28 with TRBJ1-5; D remains ambiguous. This CDR3 is built from 16 residues. The V end was cut by 4 bases, the J end by 0 bases, with 13 bases between. CDR1 and CDR2 from the germline V gene are MDHEN and SYDVKM. The CDR3 loop is CASSWAHSYSNQPQHF. The CDR3 DNA follows: TGTGCCAGCAGTTGGGCGCATAGTTATAGCAATCAGCCCCAGCATTTT. The whole variable domain, remainder taken from reference TRBV28 and TRBJ1-5, is DVKVTQSSRYLVKRTGEKVFLECVQDMDHENMFWYRQDPGLGLRLIYFSYDVKMKEKGDIPEGYSVSREKKERFSLILESASTNQTSMYLCASSWAHSYSNQPQHFGDGTRLSIL.

The chain employs TRBV19 and TRBJ2-3; 8 positions agree with TRBD2. After removal of 7 bases from V and 3 bases from J, the junction contained 18 bases not matched to a gene. The germline V gene has CDR1 LNHDA and CDR2 SQIVND (reference sequence). The CDR3 has 18 residues. The CDR3 coding sequence is TGTGCCAGTACCCGCGAATCGACCCTCGGGACTAGGACAGATACGCAGTATTTT. Protein product: CASTRESTLGTRTDTQYF. Looking up the rest from reference TRBV19 and TRBJ2-3 gives the full variable domain: DGGITQSPKYLFRKEGQNVTLSCEQNLNHDAMYWYRQDPGQGLRLIYYSQIVNDFQKGDIAEGYSVSREKKESFPLTVTSAQKNPTAFYLCASTRESTLGTRTDTQYFGPGTRLTVL.

The chain is built from TRBV5-1 and TRBJ2-7; D is undetermined. Looked up from germline, CDR1 is SGHRS and CDR2 is YFSETQ. This CDR3 comprises 11 residues. V lost 2 bases to trimming and J lost 4 bases, with 4 bases between them. In DNA form, the CDR3 reads TGCGCCAGCAGCTTCGGGTACGAGCAGTACTTC. It codes for CASSFGYEQYF.

The V gene is TRBV4-1, the J gene TRBJ1-3, with D possibly matching TRBD1 (6 bases). Looked up from germline, CDR1 is MGHRA and CDR2 is YSYEKL. The CDR3 spans 19 residues. Trimming shortened V by 3 bases and J by 0 bases, and 21 bases separated the two germline ends. The DNA for the CDR3 is TGCGCCAGCAGCCAGGGCTCTCCGACAGGTGAATTCTCTGGAAACACCATATATTTT. Encoded protein: CASSQGSPTGEFSGNTIYF.

This chain links TRBV7-9 with TRBJ2-3; D might be TRBD1 (5 bases). The V and J ends lost 3 bases and 0 bases respectively, with 10 bases between them. Germline values: CDR1 SEHNR, CDR2 FQNEAQ (reference sequence). The length of the CDR3 is 15 residues. The CDR3 protein is CASSFPGSSTDTQYF. The CDR3 bases are TGTGCCAGCAGCTTCCCAGGGTCCAGCACAGATACGCAGTATTTT. The whole variable domain, filled in from reference TRBV7-9 and TRBJ2-3, reads DTGVSQNPRHKITKRGQNVTFRCDPISEHNRLYWYRQTLGQGPEFLTYFQNEAQLEKSRLLSDRFSAERPKGSFSTLEIQRTEQGDSAMYLCASSFPGSSTDTQYFGPGTRLTVL.

The chain employs TRBV10-1 and TRBJ2-3; no clear D gene. V lost 5 bases to trimming and J lost 4 bases, with 13 bases between them. CDR1 and CDR2 from the germline V gene are WNHNN and SYGVQD (reference sequence). The CDR3 has 14 residues. The CDR3 nucleotides are TGCGCCAGCAGTCCCAGTTCTTTATCAGATACGCAGTATTTT. Protein sequence: CASSPSSLSDTQYF.